This is a list of T cell receptor beta chains from one sample in a study of cytotoxic CD8 clonotypes in ibrutinib-treated CLL. Using immunoSEQ multiplex PCR, the repertoire was profiled, and TCRdb retains in-frame clones only, with some absent. The sample includes 55,000 to 80,000 clones, 90% of them seen just once. The sample here was PBMCs, taken after 12 months of ibrutinib treatment. The receptors were sampled from a human donor with chronic lymphocytic leukemia. CDR3s include the opening cysteine and the closing phenylalanine or tryptophan. D genes are given only for firm matches. Not all rows give a size; the values are once, few, many and, for expanded clones, a class.

.,.,TRBJ2-2,TRBV15,TGTGCCACCAGCAGAGCTGGGGATCTTACCGGGGAGCTGTTTTTT,CATSRAGDLTGELFF
TRBD2,.,TRBJ2-3,TRBV7-8,TGTGCCAGCAGCTCTTTCCGATCCGGGACTAGATCGGGAGATACGCAGTATTTT,CASSSFRSGTRSGDTQYF
.,.,TRBJ1-1,TRBV7-9,TGTGCCAGCAGCTTGAAACAGAACACTGAAGCTTTCTTT,CASSLKQNTEAFF
TRBD2,.,TRBJ2-2,TRBV4-2,TGTGCCAGCAGCCAAGATAGGAGCGGGAGGCCCACCGGGGAGCTGTTTTTT,CASSQDRSGRPTGELFF
TRBD1,once,TRBJ1-5,TRBV19,TGTGCCAGTAGTAGGACAGGAGGACAGCCCCAGCATTTT,CASSRTGGQPQHF
.,.,TRBJ2-7,TRBV5-1,TGCGCCAGCAGCTTGGACTTAGGATACGAGCAGTACTTC,CASSLDLGYEQYF
TRBD2,.,TRBJ2-5,TRBV4-2,TGTGCCAGCAGCCAAGATTTAAAGCTAGCGGGAGGTTGGGAGACCCAGTACTTC,CASSQDLKLAGGWETQYF
.,.,TRBJ1-5,TRBV5-6,TGTGCCAGCACCCTAAGGGGGCAGCCCCAGCATTTT,CASTLRGQPQHF
TRBD2,.,TRBJ2-5,TRBV5-1,TGCGCCAGCAGCTTAAGGGCTAGCGGATCTGTTGGGGAGACCCAGTACTTC,CASSLRASGSVGETQYF
.,.,TRBJ1-1,TRBV7-9,TGTGCCAGCAGCTTAGGAGGGGATGCTGAAGCTTTCTTT,CASSLGGDAEAFF
TRBD1,.,TRBJ1-4,TRBV19,TGTGCCAGTAATCGGGGGACAGGGAACGAAAAACTGTTTTTT,CASNRGTGNEKLFF
.,.,TRBJ2-6,TRBV2,TGTGCCAGCAGTGGGGTATTGGGATACGGGGCCAACGTCCTGACTTTC,CASSGVLGYGANVLTF
.,.,TRBJ1-2,TRBV7-9,TGTGCCAGCAGCTACGAACAGCTCTATGGCTACACCTTC,CASSYEQLYGYTF
.,.,TRBJ2-5,TRBV6-5,TGTGCCAGCTCACCGACCGCTTCACCGTCGGAGACCCAGTACTTC,CASSPTASPSETQYF
TRBD2,.,TRBJ2-1,TRBV7-9,TGTGCCAGCAGCCTCACTAGCGGGGTCCTCTACAATGAGCAGTTCTTC,CASSLTSGVLYNEQFF
.,.,TRBJ1-1,TRBV19,TGTGCCAGCAGTAGATTTGGGACGAACACTGAAGCTTTCTTT,CASSRFGTNTEAFF
TRBD2,.,TRBJ2-1,TRBV4-2,TGTGCCAGCAGCCAAGAATGGACTAGCGGGGTCAATGAGCAGTTCTTC,CASSQEWTSGVNEQFF
.,.,TRBJ2-7,TRBV2,TGTGCCAGCAGAAATCAACAGAGGCACGAGCAGTACTTC,CASRNQQRHEQYF
TRBD1,.,TRBJ2-7,TRBV30,TGTGCCTGGAGTCAAGAAGGACAGGGATACGAGCAGTACTTC,CAWSQEGQGYEQYF
TRBD2,.,TRBJ2-3,TRBV6-5,TGTGCCAGCAGGGGACTAGCGGGAGGATCCGATACGCAGTATTTT,CASRGLAGGSDTQYF
.,.,TRBJ1-5,TRBV12-5,TGTGCTAGTGGTTTGGCTTCGTGGCCGGATCAGCCCCAGCATTTT,CASGLASWPDQPQHF
.,.,TRBJ1-6,TRBV29-1,TGCAGCGTCCGTAGTGACCATAATTCACCCCTCCACTTT,CSVRSDHNSPLHF
.,.,TRBJ1-1,TRBV9,TGTGCCAGCACCGAAGGAACTCATTCGAACACTGAAGCTTTCTTT,CASTEGTHSNTEAFF
TRBD1,.,TRBJ2-1,TRBV6-5,TGTGCCAGCAGTTACTCTAACAGGGGTCGGGATGAGCAGTTCTTC,CASSYSNRGRDEQFF
.,.,TRBJ1-1,TRBV4-3,TGCGCCAGCGGAAACAGGGTGAACACTGAAGCTTTCTTT,CASGNRVNTEAFF
TRBD1,.,TRBJ1-4,TRBV5-1,TGCGCCAGCAGCTTGTGGGGGACAGGGCCTGAAAAACTGTTTTTT,CASSLWGTGPEKLFF
TRBD1,.,TRBJ2-7,TRBV5-1,TGCGCCAGCAGCTTGGGACAGGGAACGCTGGGGCAGTACTTC,CASSLGQGTLGQYF
.,.,TRBJ2-7,TRBV30,TGTGCCTGGAGTGTTGGGGGAACCCATTACGAGCAGTACTTC,CAWSVGGTHYEQYF
TRBD2,.,TRBJ2-5,TRBV7-6,TGTGCCAGCAGCTTATCAGTTTTAGGGTCCCGGGAGGCCCAAGAGACCCAGTACTTC,CASSLSVLGSREAQETQYF
.,.,TRBJ1-1,TRBV6-5,TGTGCCAGCAGTTACTCGAGTAACACTGAAGCTTTCTTT,CASSYSSNTEAFF
.,once,TRBJ1-1,TRBV5-1,TGCGCCAGCAGCTTAACAGGGAACACTGAAGCTTTCTTT,CASSLTGNTEAFF
.,.,TRBJ1-3,TRBV5-6,TGTGCCAGCAGCTCAACACGATTACCTGGAAACACCATATATTTT,CASSSTRLPGNTIYF
TRBD2,.,TRBJ2-1,TRBV5-4,TGTGCCAGCAGCCCGGGACTAGCGGACAACTACAATGAGCAGTTCTTC,CASSPGLADNYNEQFF
.,few,TRBJ1-5,TRBV7-2,TGTGCCAGCAGCTTCGGGGTGGGGGATCAGCCCCAGCATTTT,CASSFGVGDQPQHF
TRBD2,few,TRBJ2-5,TRBV14,TGTGCCAGCAGCCGACTAGCGGGAGATGGAGAGACCCAGTACTTC,CASSRLAGDGETQYF
.,.,TRBJ2-6,TRBV27,TGTGCCAGCAGTTTATTGGGATCTGCCCAGCTGGCCTCTTCTGGGGCCAACGTCCTGACTTTC,CASSLLGSAQLASSGANVLTF
TRBD1,.,TRBJ2-2,TRBV19,TGTGCCAGTAGTGAAGGGACAGGGTTCACCGGGGAGCTGTTTTTT,CASSEGTGFTGELFF
.,.,TRBJ1-1,TRBV10-2,TGCGCCAGTATGAAGGCCTTGAACACTGAAGCTTTCTTT,CASMKALNTEAFF
.,.,TRBJ1-5,TRBV6-5,TGTGCCAGCAGCATGATGGATAGCAATCAGCCCCAGCATTTT,CASSMMDSNQPQHF
.,few,TRBJ1-5,TRBV7-2,TGTGCCAGCAGCTTATTGGGGAGTAATCAGCCCCAGCATTTT,CASSLLGSNQPQHF
.,once,TRBJ1-4,TRBV5-1,TGCGCCAGCCGCGAGGACATAATGTGGGATAATGAAAAACTGTTTTTT,CASREDIMWDNEKLFF
.,.,TRBJ2-1,TRBV6-5,TGTGCCAGCAGACCCGCGGCAGGGCGGAATGAGCAGTTCTTC,CASRPAAGRNEQFF